These T cell receptor beta chains were read from a single sample in a study of tumor-infiltrating lymphocytes in primary liver carcinoma. MiXCR was run by TCRdb on the multiplex PCR reads, yielding one entry per CDR3 protein. The repertoire includes 95,000 to 100,000 distinct CDR3 sequences, around 66% of them detected once, and approximately 12% sits in the top ten. The sample consisted of liver tumor tissue from sampling region 2. The receptors were sampled from an older woman with primary liver carcinoma and hepatitis B virus infection. The CDR3 runs from the conserved cysteine through the conserved F or W.

V gene: TRBV11-2
J gene: TRBJ2-1
CDR3 protein: CASRVGGADNGQFF

V gene: TRBV5-1
J gene: TRBJ2-2
CDR3 protein: CASSSDRAGGELFF

V gene: TRBV11-2
J gene: TRBJ2-4
CDR3 protein: CASGLNGWGRDIQYF

V gene: TRBV6-6
J gene: TRBJ1-5
CDR3 protein: CAGKTGDAQPWHF

V gene: TRBV7-8
J gene: TRBJ1-1
CDR3 protein: CARSLGKDTEALF

V gene: TRBV6-5
J gene: TRBJ2-1
CDR3 protein: CASRPVAGKHEQFF

V gene: TRBV6-1
J gene: TRBJ2-1
CDR3 protein: CVTIGLAVIQQFF

V gene: TRBV12-3/TRBV12-4
J gene: TRBJ1-1
CDR3 protein: CASSAPGGGLTEAFF

V gene: TRBV28
J gene: TRBJ2-7
CDR3 protein: CGGSMTATYEQYF

V gene: TRBV12-3/TRBV12-4
J gene: TRBJ1-6
CDR3 protein: CASSIDRDYSPLHF

V gene: TRBV10-1
J gene: TRBJ2-7
CDR3 protein: CANSGIRTSGRLREQYF

V gene: TRBV6-5
J gene: TRBJ2-1
CDR3 protein: CVSGYGLAMYNEKFF

V gene: TRBV12-3/TRBV12-4
J gene: TRBJ1-3
CDR3 protein: CSSRTRGYTIYF

V gene: TRBV5-5
J gene: TRBJ2-1
CDR3 protein: CASSLGWCTDLGINEQFF

V gene: TRBV28
J gene: TRBJ1-4
CDR3 protein: CANSTGTARNNEKLFF

V gene: TRBV11-2
J gene: TRBJ2-5
CDR3 protein: CAGGLGLDASPETQYF

V gene: TRBV28
J gene: TRBJ1-1
CDR3 protein: CASRKFQNSEAYF

V gene: TRBV10-3
J gene: TRBJ2-3
CDR3 protein: CAKSGTSGSGISTDMQYF

V gene: TRBV12-3/TRBV12-4
J gene: TRBJ2-3
CDR3 protein: CASSFLLAGGQEGDTQYF

V gene: TRBV12-3/TRBV12-4
J gene: TRBJ1-4
CDR3 protein: CASSQTGYGEKLFF

V gene: TRBV29-1
J gene: TRBJ2-1
CDR3 protein: CSVKGDRNNEQFF